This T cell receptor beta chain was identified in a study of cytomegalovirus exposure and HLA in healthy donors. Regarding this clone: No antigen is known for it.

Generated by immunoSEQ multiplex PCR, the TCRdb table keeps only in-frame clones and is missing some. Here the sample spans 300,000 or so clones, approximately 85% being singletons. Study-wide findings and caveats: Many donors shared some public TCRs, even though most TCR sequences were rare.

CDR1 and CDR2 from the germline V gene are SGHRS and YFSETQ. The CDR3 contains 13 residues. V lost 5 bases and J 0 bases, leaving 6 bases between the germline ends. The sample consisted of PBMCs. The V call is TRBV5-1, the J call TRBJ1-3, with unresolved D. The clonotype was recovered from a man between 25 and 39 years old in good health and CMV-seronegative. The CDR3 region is CASREGSGNTIYF. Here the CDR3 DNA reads TGCGCCAGCAGGGAGGGCTCTGGAAACACCATATATTTT.